The 30 T cell receptor beta chains below all came from one sample that was sequenced in a study of cytomegalovirus exposure and HLA in healthy donors. Here immunoSEQ multiplex PCR was the method, and the copy in TCRdb shows in-frame clones only, minus some. The data show about 120,000 clones, roughly 90% seen once. The sample comprised PBMCs. The receptors shown here come from a woman aged 18-29 years in good health and CMV-seronegative.

The V call is TRBV7-2, the J call TRBJ2-3; 11 bases match TRBD2. The CDR3 is 16 amino acids. Germline trimming cut 5 bases from V and 1 base from J; bases unmatched to any gene: 5. Germline V gene sequence: CDR1 SGHTA, CDR2 FQGNSA. For the CDR3, the DNA is TGTGCCAGCAGCGACCTACTAGCGGGGGGCACAGATACGCAGTATTTT. Translation gives CASSDLLAGGTDTQYF. Variable domain in full (rest from reference TRBV7-2 and TRBJ2-3): GAGVSQSPSNKVTEKGKDVELRCDPISGHTALYWYRQSLGQGLEFLIYFQGNSAPDKSGLPSDRFSAERTGGSVSTLTIQRTQQEDSAVYLCASSDLLAGGTDTQYFGPGTRLTVL.

J is TRBJ2-7 and V is TRBV25-1, with 8 bases lining up with TRBD2. Germline values: CDR1 MGHDK, CDR2 SYGVNS. V shed 3 bases, J shed 1 base, and the junction held 11 bases outside the gene matches. The CDR3 runs 17 residues. CDR3 protein: CASSDSGTRSGSYEQYF. In DNA, the CDR3 is TGTGCCAGCAGTGATAGCGGGACACGGAGCGGGTCCTACGAGCAGTACTTC.

The V call is TRBV30, the J call TRBJ1-3, with D possibly matching TRBD1 (6 bases). The germline V and J ends were trimmed by 1 base and 2 bases, with 15 bases remaining between them. CDR3 length: 16 amino acids. Germline CDR1 is GTSNPN and CDR2 is SVGIG (reference sequence). In nucleotides, the CDR3 is TGTGCCTGGAGTGCCCTCAGGGGAGCAACTGGAAACACCATATATTTT. As protein: CAWSALRGATGNTIYF.

The CDR3 is CASSGTSGGQETQYF. The CDR3 region has the DNA TGTGCCAGCAGTGGGACTAGCGGGGGTCAAGAGACCCAGTACTTC. This chain joins TRBV2 and TRBJ2-5; 13 bases are shared with TRBD2. J lost 2 bases, V lost 4 bases, and 1 base had no gene match. This CDR3 comprises 15 residues. Germline-derived CDR1 and CDR2 are SNHLY and FYNNEI.

V is TRBV6-1 and J is TRBJ2-7; 9 bases are shared with TRBD2. CDR1 is MNHNS, CDR2 SASEGT, per germline. This CDR3 comprises 14 residues. V was clipped by 7 bases and J by 0 bases; unmatched bases: 4. CDR3 amino acids: CASTLAGSSYEQYF. DNA of the CDR3: TGTGCCAGCACCCTAGCGGGGAGCTCCTACGAGCAGTACTTC.

This clone was found a few times. The V gene is TRBV11-1, the J gene TRBJ1-1; D gene ambiguous. The germline gives CDR1 SGHAT, CDR2 FQDESV (reference sequence). CDR3 length: 13 amino acids. Trimming removed 4 bases at V and 1 base at J, with 7 bases between. The CDR3 coding sequence is TGTGCCAGCAGCTCCAGGCGGAACACTGAAGCTTTCTTT. This codes for CASSSRRNTEAFF.

The V call is TRBV2, the J call TRBJ1-5; maybe TRBD1 (5 bases). V lost 1 base and J lost 11, with 15 bases in between. The CDR3 loop spans 14 amino acids. Germline V gives CDR1 SNHLY, CDR2 FYNNEI. In nucleotides, the CDR3 is TGTGCCAGCAGTGAAGGTCAGGGTAATCGGGCCCAGCATTTT. Residues: CASSEGQGNRAQHF.

The chain couples TRBV11-3 to TRBJ2-7; a weak D match, TRBD2 (6 bases). Trimming shortened V by 5 bases and J by 2 bases, and 13 bases separated the two germline ends. CDR3 size: 14 residues. Germline V gene lookup returns CDR1 SGHNT and CDR2 YENEEA. CDR3 amino acids: CASSTREKPYEQYF. The CDR3 region has the DNA TGTGCCAGCAGCACCCGGGAGAAACCCTACGAGCAGTACTTC.

The V and J genes are TRBV2 and TRBJ2-7; 9 positions match TRBD1. J lost 5 bases, V lost 6 bases, and 11 bases had no gene match. CDR1 and CDR2 from the germline V gene are SNHLY and FYNNEI. This CDR3 is 15 amino acids long. In DNA form, the CDR3 reads TGTGCCAGCAGGAAGACGACAGGGGGGAGCCACGAGCAGTACTTC. Amino acids: CASRKTTGGSHEQYF.

The V gene is TRBV14, the J gene TRBJ2-3, with 8 positions matching TRBD2. The CDR3 spans 16 residues. Germline V gene sequence: CDR1 SGHDN, CDR2 FVKESK. V was pared by 4 bases and J by 0 bases, with 6 bases of the junction left unmatched. CDR3 sequence reads: CASSPSAGGSTDTQYF. The CDR3 region has the DNA TGTGCCAGCAGCCCTTCCGCGGGGGGTAGCACAGATACGCAGTATTTT.

The genes are TRBV9 and TRBJ1-1, with 7 bases identical to TRBD1. Germline lookup yields CDR1 SGDLS and CDR2 YYNGEE. This CDR3 comprises 14 residues. After removal of 3 bases from V and 1 base from J, the junction contained 3 bases not matched to a gene. The CDR3 region is CASSGTGPNTEAFF. DNA of the CDR3: TGTGCCAGCAGCGGGACAGGACCGAACACTGAAGCTTTCTTT.

In DNA, the CDR3 is TGTGCCAGCAGGCCCGGGACAGTAAACAATGAGCAGTTCTTC. As protein: CASRPGTVNNEQFF. This sequence joins TRBV5-6 and TRBJ2-1, with 7 bases aligning to TRBD1. Germline V CDR1 and CDR2: SGHDT, YYEEEE. The CDR3 has 14 amino acids. V was clipped by 5 bases and J by 5 bases; unmatched bases: 7.

The V gene is TRBV6-5, the J gene TRBJ2-1; tentatively, D is TRBD1 (6 bases). The CDR3 totals 15 residues. The V end was cut by 6 bases, the J end by 0 bases, with 12 bases between. Germline CDR1 reads MNHEY; CDR2 reads SVGAGI. For the CDR3, the DNA is TGTGCCAGCAGGGAGGACAGCTTCTCCTACAATGAGCAGTTCTTC. This translates into CASREDSFSYNEQFF.

The chain couples TRBV11-2 to TRBJ1-6, with D maybe TRBD1 (6 bases). The length of the CDR3 is 14 residues. CDR1 SGHAT and CDR2 FQNNGV come from the germline V gene. V lost 5 bases, J lost 16 bases, and 21 bases lay in between. This CDR3 reads CASSRPINRTALHF. Written as DNA, the CDR3 is TGTGCCAGCAGCCGACCCATAAATAGGACAGCACTCCACTTT.

The rearrangement joins TRBV19 to TRBJ2-1; 11 bases agree with TRBD2. V shed 9 bases and J 6 bases; nucleotides not matched to a gene: 13. The germline CDR1 and CDR2 sequences are LNHDA and SQIVND (reference sequence). The CDR3 length is 16 residues. The CDR3 DNA is TGTGCCAGCTCCCCCGCCGGGACTAGCGGCTCCAATGAGCAGTTCTTC. This translates into CASSPAGTSGSNEQFF.

This chain connects TRBV19 to TRBJ2-3; a weak D match, TRBD1 (5 bases). V lost 1 base and J 0 bases, leaving 11 bases between the germline ends. The germline gives CDR1 LNHDA, CDR2 SQIVND (reference sequence). This CDR3 contains 16 residues. CDR3 DNA sequence: TGTGCCAGTAGTATAGGGCAGGGCTATAGCACAGATACGCAGTATTTT. It translates to CASSIGQGYSTDTQYF.

V and J are TRBV28 and TRBJ2-3; 8 bases map to TRBD1. After removal of 7 bases from V and 3 bases from J, the junction contained 6 bases not matched to a gene. The germline V gene encodes CDR1 MDHEN and CDR2 SYDVKM. CDR3 size: 14 residues. In nucleotides, the CDR3 is TGTGCCAGCACCCGAGACAGGGGTACAGATACGCAGTATTTT. This translates into CASTRDRGTDTQYF.

The genes are TRBV18 and TRBJ2-7; 9 bases align to TRBD1. Germline V gene data show CDR1 as KGHSH and CDR2 as LQKENI. Unmatched junction bases numbered 5, after V lost 5 bases and J lost 6 bases. The CDR3 is 13 amino acids. The CDR3: CASSGLTGGEQYF. In DNA, the CDR3 is TGTGCCAGCTCAGGGCTGACAGGGGGCGAGCAGTACTTC.

V gene TRBV18 combines with J gene TRBJ2-1, with 9 bases fitting TRBD1. Germline trimming cut 3 bases from V and 5 bases from J; bases unmatched to any gene: 5. The length of the CDR3 is 15 residues. Germline V gene lookup returns CDR1 KGHSH and CDR2 LQKENI. The CDR3 sequence: CASSPRTGANNEQFF. The CDR3 DNA sequence: TGTGCCAGCTCACCCCGGACAGGGGCGAACAATGAGCAGTTCTTC.

The chain is built from TRBV28 and TRBJ2-7; a weak D match, TRBD2 (7 bases). The CDR3 sequence is 15 residues long. V lost 6 bases and J 0 bases, leaving 15 bases between the germline ends. CDR1 MDHEN and CDR2 SYDVKM come from the germline V gene. The CDR3 region is CASRPGGGFSYEQYF. As DNA, the CDR3 is TGTGCCAGCAGACCTGGGGGGGGCTTCTCCTACGAGCAGTACTTC.

The chain couples TRBV19 to TRBJ1-2; 7 bases fit TRBD1. J gave up 1 base and V 3 bases, and 8 bases lay outside the gene matches. Germline CDR1 and CDR2: LNHDA and SQIVND (reference sequence). There are 16 residues in the CDR3. The CDR3 loop is CASSMWGQNFNYGYTF. CDR3 in DNA: TGTGCCAGTAGTATGTGGGGACAGAACTTTAACTATGGCTACACCTTC.

The chain employs TRBV30 and TRBJ2-1, with 10 bases identical to TRBD1. From germline, CDR1 is GTSNPN and CDR2 SVGIG (reference sequence). CDR3 size: 15 residues. V shed 3 bases and J 7 bases; nucleotides not matched to a gene: 9. Here the CDR3 reads CAWRLTGGDGNEQFF. CDR3 nucleotides: TGTGCCTGGAGGCTGACAGGGGGCGACGGAAATGAGCAGTTCTTC.

The rearrangement uses TRBV5-4 and TRBJ2-1, with D possibly matching TRBD2 (6 bases). Trimming took 4 bases from V and 0 from J, leaving 11 bases between them. This CDR3 comprises 15 residues. Germline V CDR1 and CDR2: SGHNT, YYREEE (reference sequence). This CDR3 is CASSDGLNSYNEQFF. CDR3 coding DNA: TGTGCCAGCAGCGACGGACTAAACTCCTACAATGAGCAGTTCTTC. The whole variable domain, filled in from reference TRBV5-4 and TRBJ2-1, reads ETGVTQSPTHLIKTRGQQVTLRCSSQSGHNTVSWYQQALGQGPQFIFQYYREEENGRGNFPPRFSGLQFPNYSSELNVNALELDDSALYLCASSDGLNSYNEQFFGPGTRLTVL.

The chain employs TRBV7-2 and TRBJ1-5; 7 bases align to TRBD1. CDR1 is SGHTA, CDR2 FQGNSA, per germline. This CDR3 region has 14 residues. V was clipped by 5 bases and J by 5 bases; unmatched bases: 6. CDR3: CASSPNRGDQPQHF. The DNA for the CDR3 is TGTGCCAGCAGCCCTAACAGGGGCGATCAGCCCCAGCATTTT.

The chain has TRBV5-4 and TRBJ2-7, with D hard to call. The CDR3 consists of 12 residues. CDR1 is SGHNT and CDR2 is YYREEE in the germline V gene (reference sequence). Trimming took off 1 base at V and 4 bases at J, with 6 bases between the two ends. CDR3 nucleotides: TGTGCCAGCAGCTTGCAAGAGTACGAGCAGTACTTC. Its protein product is CASSLQEYEQYF.

The chain has TRBV7-9 and TRBJ2-5; D is perhaps TRBD2 (5 bases). Germline V gene sequence: CDR1 SEHNR, CDR2 FQNEAQ (reference sequence). This CDR3 spans 15 amino acids. The ends were cut back, 1 base at V and 2 bases at J, with 11 bases in the middle. For the CDR3, the DNA is TGTGCCAGCAGCTTAGGAGTGGGAGTTCAAGAGACCCAGTACTTC. Its protein is CASSLGVGVQETQYF.

The gene calls are TRBV28 and TRBJ2-1; 7 nucleotides agree with TRBD2. V dropped 3 bases and J dropped 5; count of bases not matched to a gene: 7. Germline V gene sequence: CDR1 MDHEN, CDR2 SYDVKM. This CDR3 comprises 15 residues. CDR3 DNA sequence: TGTGCCAGCAGTTTTCCCCGGGGAGGGAACAATGAGCAGTTCTTC. It yields the protein CASSFPRGGNNEQFF.

The chain joins TRBV10-3 to TRBJ1-1, with D unclear. Germline values: CDR1 ENHRY, CDR2 SYGVKD. The CDR3 runs to 14 residues. V lost 6 bases, J lost 0 bases, and 11 bases lay in between. CDR3 coding DNA: TGTGCCATCAGAGCACAGATCATGAACACTGAAGCTTTCTTT. Translation: CAIRAQIMNTEAFF.

This clone rates as medium-sized. This chain connects TRBV6-4 to TRBJ2-3, with a possible D match to TRBD2 (6 bases). Trimming shortened V by 8 bases and J by 2 bases, and 11 bases separated the two germline ends. In germline, CDR1 is MRHNA, CDR2 SNTAGT. The CDR3 sequence is 13 residues long. CDR3 bases: TGTGCCAGCGGAGCGGGTCACACAGATACGCAGTATTTT. The encoded protein is CASGAGHTDTQYF.

The chain combines TRBV5-1 with TRBJ1-1, with 7 bases that match TRBD1. J gave up 3 bases and V 4 bases, and 6 bases lay outside the gene matches. The CDR3 runs 14 residues. CDR1 and CDR2 (germline): SGHRS, YFSETQ. The CDR3 reads CASSHYDRDTEAFF. The CDR3 DNA follows: TGCGCCAGCAGCCACTACGACAGGGACACTGAAGCTTTCTTT. Full variable domain (rest looked up from reference TRBV5-1 and TRBJ1-1): KAGVTQTPRYLIKTRGQQVTLSCSPISGHRSVSWYQQTPGQGLQFLFEYFSETQRNKGNFPGRFSGRQFSNSRSEMNVSTLELGDSALYLCASSHYDRDTEAFFGQGTRLTVV.